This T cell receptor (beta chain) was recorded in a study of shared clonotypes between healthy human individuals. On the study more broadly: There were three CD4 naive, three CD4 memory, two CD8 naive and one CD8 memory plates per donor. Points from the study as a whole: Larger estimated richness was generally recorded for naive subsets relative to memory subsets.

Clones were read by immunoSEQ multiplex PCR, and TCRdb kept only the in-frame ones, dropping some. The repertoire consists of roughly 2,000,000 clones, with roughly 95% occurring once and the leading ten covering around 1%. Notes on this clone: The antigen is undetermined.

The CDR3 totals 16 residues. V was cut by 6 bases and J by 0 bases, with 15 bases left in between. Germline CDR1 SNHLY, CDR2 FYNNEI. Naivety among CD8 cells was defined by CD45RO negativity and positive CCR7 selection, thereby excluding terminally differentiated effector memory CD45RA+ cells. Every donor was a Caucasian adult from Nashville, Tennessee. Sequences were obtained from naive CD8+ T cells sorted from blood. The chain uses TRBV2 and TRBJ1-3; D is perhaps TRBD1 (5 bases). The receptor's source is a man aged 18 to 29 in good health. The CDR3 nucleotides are TGTGCCAGCAGGACGGGACGGGCGGACTCTGGAAACACCATATATTTT. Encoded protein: CASRTGRADSGNTIYF. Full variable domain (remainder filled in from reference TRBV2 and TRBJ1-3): EPEVTQTPSHQVTQMGQEVILRCVPISNHLYFYWYRQILGQKVEFLVSFYNNEISEKSEIFDDQFSVERPDGSNFTLKIRSTKLEDSAMYFCASRTGRADSGNTIYFGEGSWLTVV.